The 11 T cell receptor beta chains below were found in one sample sequenced in a study of blood T cells in healthy people across ages. PCR was performed a second time for about 6 to 12 cycles using a sample-barcoded 5' primer and a J-beta primer mix. TCRdb itself ran the 5' RACE reads through MiXCR, one entry per CDR3 protein. The table lists 1.5 million to 2 million distinct CDR3 sequences, 30% to 35% of them singletons. The sequencing input was blood. These receptors all come from a woman in her 30s in good health.

This clonotype was recorded many times. The V and J genes are TRBV18 and TRBJ2-7, with D possibly matching TRBD2 (6 bases). The germline V gene has CDR1 KGHSH and CDR2 LQKENI. The CDR3 runs to 14 residues. With 4 bases removed from V and 0 bases from J, the gap between germline ends came to 10 bases. This CDR3 reads CASSRGDRSYEQYF. The CDR3 bases are TGTGCCAGCTCACGGGGGGATCGCTCCTACGAGCAGTACTTC.

This clonotype was seen a few times. This sequence joins TRBV15 and TRBJ2-1; TRBD2 matches at 12 bases. The CDR3 runs to 15 residues. Germline CDR1 is LNHNV and CDR2 is YYDKDF (reference sequence). Unmatched junction bases numbered 8, after V lost 5 bases and J lost 9 bases. CDR3 in amino acids: CATSRTSGEAREQFF. The CDR3 coding sequence is TGTGCCACCAGCCGGACTAGCGGGGAGGCCCGTGAGCAGTTCTTC.

This clonotype turned up a few times. This rearrangement joins TRBV7-3 to TRBJ2-3; tentative D call: TRBD2 (6 bases). CDR3 length: 17 residues. The V gene's germline CDR1 is SGHTA and CDR2 FQGTGA. The V and J ends lost 5 bases and 1 base respectively, with 19 bases between them. CDR3 in amino acids: CASSPQGSGYRTDTQYF. The CDR3 DNA reads as TGTGCCAGCAGCCCCCAAGGTAGCGGCTACCGCACAGATACGCAGTATTTT.

The chain is built from TRBV28 and TRBJ2-1; TRBD2 aligns across 8 bases. This CDR3 spans 15 amino acids. J gave up 7 bases and V 7 bases, and 12 bases lay outside the gene matches. Germline lookup yields CDR1 MDHEN and CDR2 SYDVKM. CDR3 nucleotide sequence: TGTGCCAGCACACCCCTTACGGGAGGGCCGAATGAGCAGTTCTTC. Translation: CASTPLTGGPNEQFF. The variable domain in full, with the rest retrieved from reference TRBV28 and TRBJ2-1, is DVKVTQSSRYLVKRTGEKVFLECVQDMDHENMFWYRQDPGLGLRLIYFSYDVKMKEKGDIPEGYSVSREKKERFSLILESASTNQTSMYLCASTPLTGGPNEQFFGPGTRLTVL.

On this clonotype itself: The junction does not match germline at one end; this may be a read error. This rearrangement joins TRBV6-1 to TRBJ2-7; D is unresolved. This CDR3 spans 16 amino acids. Germline-derived CDR1 and CDR2 are MNHNS and SASEGT. CDR3 bases: TGTGCCAGCAGCGAAGTAGTGGGAATCCCCTACAATGAGCAGTACTTC. This encodes CASSEVVGIPYNEQYF.

In DNA form, the CDR3 reads TGTGCCAGCTCTGAATGGACCATAGCCAAAAACATTCAGTACTTC. Amino acids: CASSEWTIAKNIQYF. The chain is built from TRBV6-2 or TRBV6-3 and TRBJ2-4, with no clear D. This CDR3 is built from 15 residues. Trimming shortened V by 8 bases and J by 0 bases, and 14 bases separated the two germline ends. The V gene's germline CDR1 is MNHEY and CDR2 SVGEGT.

This chain joins TRBV9 and TRBJ2-7; D possibly corresponds to TRBD2 (5 bases). V was clipped by 4 bases and J by 7 bases, with 18 bases between them. The CDR3 loop spans 14 amino acids. Looked up from germline, CDR1 is SGDLS and CDR2 is YYNGEE. The CDR3 DNA sequence: TGTGCCAGCAGCCCCGGGTCCTTTTCGGGAGAGCAGTACTTC. This gives the protein CASSPGSFSGEQYF.

This clonotype was picked up a small number of times. The V gene is TRBV3-1, the J gene TRBJ1-1; 7 bases are shared with TRBD1. The germline V gene has CDR1 LGHDT and CDR2 YNNKEL (reference sequence). The trim removed 2 bases at V and 6 bases at J, leaving 6 bases unmatched. CDR3 size: 14 residues. This CDR3 reads CASSQKSTGAEAFF. Here the CDR3 DNA reads TGTGCCAGCAGCCAAAAGTCAACAGGGGCTGAAGCTTTCTTT.

The chain couples TRBV5-1 to TRBJ1-2; 7 positions match TRBD1. The germline V gene encodes CDR1 SGHRS and CDR2 YFSETQ. The CDR3 length is 15 residues. J was trimmed by 8 bases and V by 0 bases; bases with no gene match: 10. CDR3 sequence (DNA): TGCGCCAGCAGCTTGGGCCTCCCCAGGGGGGAGGGCTACACCTTC. Translation: CASSLGLPRGEGYTF.

This clonotype came up many times. The V call is TRBV27, the J call TRBJ2-6; 9 positions match TRBD1. The germline gives CDR1 MNHEY, CDR2 SMNVEV (reference sequence). This CDR3 is 15 amino acids long. This CDR3 is CATGTGSSGANVLTF. The CDR3 DNA follows: TGTGCTACAGGGACAGGGTCATCTGGGGCCAACGTCCTGACTTTC.

This chain links TRBV20-1 with TRBJ2-1, with TRBD1 matching 7 bases. In germline, CDR1 is DFQATT, CDR2 SNEGSKA (reference sequence). The CDR3 is 15 residues long. With V trimmed by 2 bases and J by 3 bases, 7 bases remained unmatched. DNA of the CDR3: TGCAGTGCTAGAAATCCAGGGGGTAACTACAATGAGCAGTTCTTC. This codes for CSARNPGGNYNEQFF.